The text below deals with one T cell receptor (beta chain). Per the germline V gene, CDR1 is MDHEN and CDR2 is SYDVKM. The V and J ends lost 6 bases and 1 base respectively, with 27 bases between them. The CDR3 runs 19 residues. Repertoires were generated with immunoSEQ multiplex PCR, while TCRdb's copy carries only in-frame clones and drops some. The data show 120,000 or so clones, around 90% seen once. The data were taken from a study of control samples from healthy donors and cancer patients. The chain combines TRBV28 with TRBJ1-1, with TRBD1 as a possible D gene (5 bases). The specimen sequenced was blood. This sequence was found in a man between 18 and 35 years old in good health. This chain's CDR3 is CASRSPGLNFLLGNTEAFF. In nucleotides, the CDR3 is TGTGCCAGCAGATCTCCGGGACTTAATTTTCTGTTGGGGAACACTGAAGCTTTCTTT.